In this sample, the clone carrying this T cell receptor (beta chain) turned up a few times. Its antigen is not known. Using a J-beta primer mix together with a sample-barcoded 5' primer, a second PCR was run for roughly 6 to 11 cycles. TCRdb re-derived calls from the 5' RACE reads in MiXCR, one entry per CDR3 protein. The table has hundreds of thousands of distinct CDR3 sequences, roughly a quarter seen once. The sample is drawn from a study of blood T cells in healthy people across ages. General observations from the study: It was the long-lived donors that had more naive CD4+ cells and higher diversity than aged donors.

V was pared by 6 bases and J by 4 bases, with 11 bases of the junction left unmatched. The CDR3 spans 15 residues. These data were likewise used in another study, on T cells of mothers and their children.

Sample: blood. This TCR was sampled from a boy aged 2 to 9 in good health. V usage is TRBV12-3 or TRBV12-4 and J usage is TRBJ2-7, with TRBD2 identical over 8 bases. The CDR3 here is CASSPAGTRGYEQYF. The CDR3 DNA is TGTGCCAGCAGCCCGGCCGGGACTAGGGGATACGAGCAGTACTTC.